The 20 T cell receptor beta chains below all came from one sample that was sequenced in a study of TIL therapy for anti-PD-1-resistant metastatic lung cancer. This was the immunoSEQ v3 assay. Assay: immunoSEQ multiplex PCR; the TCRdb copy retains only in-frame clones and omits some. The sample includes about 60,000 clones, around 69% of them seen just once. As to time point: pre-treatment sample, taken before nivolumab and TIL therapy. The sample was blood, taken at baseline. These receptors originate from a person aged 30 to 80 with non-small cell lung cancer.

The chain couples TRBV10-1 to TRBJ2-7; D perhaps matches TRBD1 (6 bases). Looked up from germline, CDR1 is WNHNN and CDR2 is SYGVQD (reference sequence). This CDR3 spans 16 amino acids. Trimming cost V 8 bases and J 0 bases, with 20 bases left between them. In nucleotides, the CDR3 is TGCGCCAGCCTTTATTTGGGGACACAAAGCTCCTACGAGCAGTACTTC. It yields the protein CASLYLGTQSSYEQYF.

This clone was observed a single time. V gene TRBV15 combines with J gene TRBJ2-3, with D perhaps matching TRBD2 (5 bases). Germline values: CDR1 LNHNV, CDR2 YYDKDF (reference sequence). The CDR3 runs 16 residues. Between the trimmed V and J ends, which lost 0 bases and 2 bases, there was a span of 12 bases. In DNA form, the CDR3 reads TGTGCCACCAGCAGAGATGGGAGTTCGAACACAGATACGCAGTATTTT. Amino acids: CATSRDGSSNTDTQYF.

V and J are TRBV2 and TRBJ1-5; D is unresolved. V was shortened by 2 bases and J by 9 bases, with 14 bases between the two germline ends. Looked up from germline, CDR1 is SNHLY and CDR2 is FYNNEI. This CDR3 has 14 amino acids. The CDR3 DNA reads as TGTGCCAGCAGTGAACCCGGAATGGTGGGGCCCCAGCATTTT. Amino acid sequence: CASSEPGMVGPQHF.

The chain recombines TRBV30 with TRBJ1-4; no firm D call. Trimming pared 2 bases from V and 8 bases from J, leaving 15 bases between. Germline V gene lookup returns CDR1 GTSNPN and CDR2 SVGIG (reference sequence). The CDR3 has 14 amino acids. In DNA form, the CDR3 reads TGTGCCTGGAGTCCGACAAGCTCTGGGGAAAAACTGTTTTTT. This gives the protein CAWSPTSSGEKLFF.

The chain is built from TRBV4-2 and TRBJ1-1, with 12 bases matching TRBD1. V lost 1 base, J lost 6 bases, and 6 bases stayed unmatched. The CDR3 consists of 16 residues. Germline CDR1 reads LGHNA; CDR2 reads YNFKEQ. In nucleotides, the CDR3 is TGTGCCAGCAGCCAAGGGGACAGGGGGCGGCGGGCTGAAGCTTTCTTT. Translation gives CASSQGDRGRRAEAFF.

The CDR3 DNA sequence: TGTGCCAGCAGTCCACAAGGACGAACCTACGAGCAGTACTTC. It encodes CASSPQGRTYEQYF. The chain carries TRBV27 and TRBJ2-7; D is unresolved. Germline CDR1 reads MNHEY; CDR2 reads SMNVEV (reference sequence). CDR3 length: 14 residues. V gave up 5 bases and J gave up 2 bases, with 13 bases separating them.

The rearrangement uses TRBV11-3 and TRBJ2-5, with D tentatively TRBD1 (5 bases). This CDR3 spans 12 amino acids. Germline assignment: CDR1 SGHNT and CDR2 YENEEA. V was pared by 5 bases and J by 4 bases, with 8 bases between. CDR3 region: CASSARGETQYF. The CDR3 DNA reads TGTGCCAGCAGCGCAAGGGGAGAGACCCAGTACTTC.

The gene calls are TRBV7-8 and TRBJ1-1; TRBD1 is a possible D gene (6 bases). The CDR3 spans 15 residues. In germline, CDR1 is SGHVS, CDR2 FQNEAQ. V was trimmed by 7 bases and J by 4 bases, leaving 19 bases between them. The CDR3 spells CASTDKGVVVTEAFF. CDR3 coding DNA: TGTGCCAGCACCGACAAGGGGGTTGTCGTCACTGAAGCTTTCTTT.

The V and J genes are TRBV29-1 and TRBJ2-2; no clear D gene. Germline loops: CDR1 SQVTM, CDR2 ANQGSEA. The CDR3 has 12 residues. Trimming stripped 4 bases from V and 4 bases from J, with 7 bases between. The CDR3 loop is CSVGVLTGELFF. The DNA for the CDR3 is TGCAGCGTTGGGGTTCTCACCGGGGAGCTGTTTTTT.

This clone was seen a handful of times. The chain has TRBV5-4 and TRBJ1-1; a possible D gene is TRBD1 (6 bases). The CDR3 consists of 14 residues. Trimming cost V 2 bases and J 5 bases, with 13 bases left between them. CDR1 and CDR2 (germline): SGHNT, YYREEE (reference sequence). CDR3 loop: CASSLAGAVTEAFF. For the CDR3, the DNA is TGTGCCAGCAGCTTAGCAGGGGCTGTGACTGAAGCTTTCTTT.

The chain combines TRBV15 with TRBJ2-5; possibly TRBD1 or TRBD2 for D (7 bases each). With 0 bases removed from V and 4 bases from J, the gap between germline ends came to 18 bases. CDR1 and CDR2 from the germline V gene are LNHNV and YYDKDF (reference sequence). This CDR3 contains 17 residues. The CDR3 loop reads CATSRDQGGAMGETQYF. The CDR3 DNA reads TGTGCCACCAGCAGAGATCAGGGGGGGGCGATGGGAGAGACCCAGTACTTC.

CDR3 sequence (DNA): TGCGCCAGCAGCCCCCAATTCAGCGGGGAGCTGTTTTTT. Protein sequence: CASSPQFSGELFF. The gene calls are TRBV5-1 and TRBJ2-2; D remains unclear. Looked up from germline, CDR1 is SGHRS and CDR2 is YFSETQ. CDR3 length equals 13 residues. Trimming took 4 bases from V and 7 from J, leaving 11 bases between them.

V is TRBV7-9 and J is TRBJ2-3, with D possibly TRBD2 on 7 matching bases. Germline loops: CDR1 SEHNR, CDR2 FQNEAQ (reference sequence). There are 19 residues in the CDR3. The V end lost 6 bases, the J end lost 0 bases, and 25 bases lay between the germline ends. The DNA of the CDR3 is TGTGCCAGCAGTCGAATGGGGGGGCTAAACCCTTCTAGCACAGATACGCAGTATTTT. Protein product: CASSRMGGLNPSSTDTQYF. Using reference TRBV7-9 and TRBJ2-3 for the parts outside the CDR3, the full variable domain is DTGVSQNPRHKITKRGQNVTFRCDPISEHNRLYWYRQTLGQGPEFLTYFQNEAQLEKSRLLSDRFSAERPKGSFSTLEIQRTEQGDSAMYLCASSRMGGLNPSSTDTQYFGPGTRLTVL.

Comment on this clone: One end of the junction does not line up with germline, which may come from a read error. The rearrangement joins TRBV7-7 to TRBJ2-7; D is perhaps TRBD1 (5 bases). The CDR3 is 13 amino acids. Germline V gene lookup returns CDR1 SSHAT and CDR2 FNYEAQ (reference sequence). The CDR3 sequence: CASSQTVISEQYF. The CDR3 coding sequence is TGTGCTAGCAGCCAGACAGTTATCTCCGAGCAGTACTTC.

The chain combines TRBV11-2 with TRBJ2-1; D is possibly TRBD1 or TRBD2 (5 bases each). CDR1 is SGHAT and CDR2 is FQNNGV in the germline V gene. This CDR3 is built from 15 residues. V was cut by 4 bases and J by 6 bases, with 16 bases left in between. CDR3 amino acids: CASSSLTMGVNEQFF. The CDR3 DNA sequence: TGTGCCAGCAGCTCCCTCACGATGGGGGTCAATGAGCAGTTCTTC.

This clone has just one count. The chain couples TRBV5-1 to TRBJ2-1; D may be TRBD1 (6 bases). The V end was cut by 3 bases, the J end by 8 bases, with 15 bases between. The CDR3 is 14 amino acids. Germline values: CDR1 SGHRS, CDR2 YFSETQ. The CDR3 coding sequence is TGCGCCAGCAGCTCTACAGGGTTGTTGGATGAGCAGTTCTTC. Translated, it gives CASSSTGLLDEQFF.

In nucleotides, the CDR3 is TGTGCCAGCAGCTTAGATCCAGGGACAGGGGGCGTAGCTTTCTTT. This gives the protein CASSLDPGTGGVAFF. The rearrangement joins TRBV11-2 to TRBJ1-1; 12 bases are a match to TRBD1. CDR3 size: 15 residues. CDR1 and CDR2 (germline): SGHAT, FQNNGV. Germline trimming cut 0 bases from V and 10 bases from J; bases unmatched to any gene: 6.

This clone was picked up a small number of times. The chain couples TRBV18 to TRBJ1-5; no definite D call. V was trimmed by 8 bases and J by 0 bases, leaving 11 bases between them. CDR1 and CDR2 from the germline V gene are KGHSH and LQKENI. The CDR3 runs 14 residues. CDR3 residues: CASTRSGSNQPQHF. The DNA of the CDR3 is TGTGCCAGCACCCGTTCTGGTAGCAATCAGCCCCAGCATTTT.

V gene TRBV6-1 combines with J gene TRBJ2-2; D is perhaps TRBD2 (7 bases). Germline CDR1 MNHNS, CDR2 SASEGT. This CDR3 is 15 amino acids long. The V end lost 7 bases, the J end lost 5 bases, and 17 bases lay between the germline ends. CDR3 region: CASNKGGTLTGELFF. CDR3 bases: TGTGCCAGCAATAAGGGGGGGACTCTGACCGGGGAGCTGTTTTTT.

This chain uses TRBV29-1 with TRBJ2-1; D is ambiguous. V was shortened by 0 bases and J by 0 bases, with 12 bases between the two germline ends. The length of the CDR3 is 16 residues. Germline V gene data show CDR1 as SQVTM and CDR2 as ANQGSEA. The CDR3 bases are TGCAGCGTTGAAGATGGTTTACTATACTCCTACAATGAGCAGTTCTTC. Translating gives CSVEDGLLYSYNEQFF.